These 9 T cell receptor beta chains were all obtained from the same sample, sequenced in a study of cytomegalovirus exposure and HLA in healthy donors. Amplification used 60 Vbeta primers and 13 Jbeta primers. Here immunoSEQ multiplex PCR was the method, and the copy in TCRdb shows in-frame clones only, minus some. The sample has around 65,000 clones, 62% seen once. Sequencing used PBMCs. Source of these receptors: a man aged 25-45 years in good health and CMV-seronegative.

CDR3 loop: CASSEAGGRGNSPLHF. CDR3 coding DNA: TGTGCCAGCAGTGAAGCTGGGGGCAGGGGTAATTCACCCCTCCACTTT. The V call is TRBV2, the J call TRBJ1-6; TRBD1 might be the D (6 bases). CDR1 and CDR2 from the germline V gene are SNHLY and FYNNEI. The germline V and J ends were trimmed by 0 bases and 6 bases, with 12 bases remaining between them. The CDR3 has 16 amino acids.

CDR3 sequence reads: CASLWATTNTEAFF. In DNA, the CDR3 is TGTGCCAGCTTATGGGCGACAACGAACACTGAAGCTTTCTTT. The genes are TRBV18 and TRBJ1-1; no reliable D call. Trimming took 7 bases from V and 1 from J, leaving 13 bases between them. The CDR3 runs to 14 residues. Germline values: CDR1 KGHSH, CDR2 LQKENI.

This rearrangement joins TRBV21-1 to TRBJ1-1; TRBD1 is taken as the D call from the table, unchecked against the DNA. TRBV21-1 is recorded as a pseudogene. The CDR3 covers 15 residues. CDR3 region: CASSATNRMNTEAFF. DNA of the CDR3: TGTGCCAGCAGCGCAACAAACAGGATGAACACTGAAGCTTTCTTT.

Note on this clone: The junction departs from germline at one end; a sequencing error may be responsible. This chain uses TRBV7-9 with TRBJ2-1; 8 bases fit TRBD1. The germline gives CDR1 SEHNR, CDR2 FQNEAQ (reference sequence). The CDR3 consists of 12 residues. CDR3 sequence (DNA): TGTGCCAGCAGCTCAGACAGGGGTGAGGAGTTCTTC. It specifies CASSSDRGEEFF.

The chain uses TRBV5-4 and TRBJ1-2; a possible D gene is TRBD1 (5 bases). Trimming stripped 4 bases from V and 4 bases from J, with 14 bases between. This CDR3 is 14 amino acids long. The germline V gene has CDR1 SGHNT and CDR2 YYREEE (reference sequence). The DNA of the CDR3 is TGTGCCAGCAGCCTTCAGGGTATTGGCTATGGCTACACCTTC. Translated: CASSLQGIGYGYTF.

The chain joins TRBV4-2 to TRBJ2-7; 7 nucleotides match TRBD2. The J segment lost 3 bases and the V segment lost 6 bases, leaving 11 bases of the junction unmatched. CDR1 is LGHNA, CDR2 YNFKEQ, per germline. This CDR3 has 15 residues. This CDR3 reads CASRAREGLLYEQYF. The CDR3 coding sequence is TGTGCCAGCAGGGCCAGGGAGGGACTACTCTACGAGCAGTACTTC.

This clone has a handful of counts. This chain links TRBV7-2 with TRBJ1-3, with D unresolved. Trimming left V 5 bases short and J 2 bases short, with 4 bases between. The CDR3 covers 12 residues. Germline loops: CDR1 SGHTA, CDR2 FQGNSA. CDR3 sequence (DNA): TGTGCCAGCAGCGCTACTGGAAACACCATATATTTT. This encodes CASSATGNTIYF.

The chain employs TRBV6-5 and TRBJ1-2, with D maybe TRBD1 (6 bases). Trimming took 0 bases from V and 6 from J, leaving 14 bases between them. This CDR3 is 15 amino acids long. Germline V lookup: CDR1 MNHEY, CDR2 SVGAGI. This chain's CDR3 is CASSYSNRAFDGYTF. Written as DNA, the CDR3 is TGTGCCAGCAGTTACTCGAACAGGGCGTTCGATGGCTACACCTTC.

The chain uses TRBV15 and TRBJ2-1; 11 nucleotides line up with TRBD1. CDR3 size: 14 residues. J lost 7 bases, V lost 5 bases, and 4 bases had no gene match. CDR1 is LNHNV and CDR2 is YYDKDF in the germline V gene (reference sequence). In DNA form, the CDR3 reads TGTGCCACCAGCCGGGACAGGGGGTTAAATGAGCAGTTCTTC. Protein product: CATSRDRGLNEQFF.